A selection of T cell receptor beta chains follows, all from one sample in a study of glioma-infiltrating T cells. One entry per CDR3 protein results from TCRdb running MiXCR on the multiplex PCR reads. This table holds 300,000 to 450,000 distinct CDR3 sequences, approximately 42% found once. Specimen: glioma tissue, nonneoplastic brain tissue, or PBMCs (not recorded which). The receptors come from a human donor with low-grade glioma or glioblastoma, undergoing nonglioma brain surgery, or in good health (not recorded which). The CDR3 runs from the conserved cysteine through the conserved F or W. The order of the fields is clone size, J gene, V gene, D gene, CDR3 protein, CDR3 DNA. A D gene is named only where the DNA matches it firmly. Part of the rows lack a size; the others show once, few, many or a class for expanded clones.

abundance: -; j_gene: TRBJ2-1; v_gene: TRBV28; d_gene: TRBD2; CDR3aa: CASSFEGGPAYNEQFF; CDR3nt: TGTGCCAGCAGTTTTGAGGGAGGGCCCGCCTACAATGAGCAGTTCTTC
abundance: many; j_gene: TRBJ2-7; v_gene: TRBV7-2; d_gene: TRBD2; CDR3aa: CASSRPGGEQYF; CDR3nt: TGTGCCAGCAGCCGACCGGGGGGCGAGCAGTACTTC
abundance: -; j_gene: TRBJ2-7; v_gene: TRBV7-6; d_gene: TRBD1; CDR3aa: CASSFGDRGSYEQYF; CDR3nt: TGTGCCAGCAGCTTTGGGGACAGGGGTAGCTACGAGCAGTACTTC
abundance: -; j_gene: TRBJ2-1; v_gene: TRBV28; d_gene: TRBD2; CDR3aa: CASSTVIGSGRLNEQFF; CDR3nt: TGTGCCAGCAGTACCGTCATCGGAAGCGGGAGGCTCAATGAGCAGTTCTTC
abundance: once; j_gene: TRBJ1-1; v_gene: TRBV3-1; d_gene: -; CDR3aa: CASSQEGEGMNTEAFF; CDR3nt: TGTGCCAGCAGCCAAGAGGGCGAGGGCATGAACACTGAAGCTTTCTTT
abundance: many; j_gene: TRBJ2-7; v_gene: TRBV27; d_gene: -; CDR3aa: CASSFGQGNEQYF; CDR3nt: TGTGCCAGCAGTTTCGGTCAGGGGAACGAGCAGTACTTC
abundance: -; j_gene: TRBJ2-7; v_gene: TRBV7-9; d_gene: TRBD2; CDR3aa: CASSPRTSGITSEQYF; CDR3nt: TGTGCCAGCAGCCCCCGGACTAGCGGGATTACCAGCGAGCAGTACTTC
abundance: -; j_gene: TRBJ2-7; v_gene: TRBV18; d_gene: -; CDR3aa: CASALLGGQGEQYF; CDR3nt: TGTGCCAGCGCCCTCCTCGGGGGGCAGGGCGAGCAGTACTTC
abundance: few; j_gene: TRBJ2-2; v_gene: TRBV11-2; d_gene: -; CDR3aa: CASSLVGGELFF; CDR3nt: TGTGCCAGCAGCTTAGTTGGCGGGGAGCTGTTTTTT
abundance: -; j_gene: TRBJ1-4; v_gene: TRBV4-3; d_gene: TRBD1; CDR3aa: CASSQAGTGYNEKLFF; CDR3nt: TGCGCCAGCAGCCAAGCCGGGACAGGGTATAATGAAAAACTGTTTTTT
abundance: -; j_gene: TRBJ2-3; v_gene: TRBV4-1; d_gene: -; CDR3aa: CASSQGPPGGVTDTQYF; CDR3nt: TGCGCCAGCAGCCAAGGACCTCCAGGCGGGGTCACAGATACGCAGTATTTT
abundance: -; j_gene: TRBJ2-3; v_gene: TRBV10-3; d_gene: -; CDR3aa: CAISEAGLGRADTQYF; CDR3nt: TGTGCCATCAGTGAGGCGGGCCTCGGCCGCGCAGATACGCAGTATTTT
abundance: -; j_gene: TRBJ2-1; v_gene: TRBV27; d_gene: -; CDR3aa: CAIKGVENESSYNEQFF; CDR3nt: TGTGCCATCAAAGGAGTTGAGAACGAGAGCTCCTACAATGAGCAGTTCTTC
abundance: -; j_gene: TRBJ1-1; v_gene: TRBV29-1; d_gene: -; CDR3aa: CSVERAPGTEAFF; CDR3nt: TGCAGCGTTGAAAGAGCCCCAGGCACTGAAGCTTTCTTT
abundance: -; j_gene: TRBJ2-7; v_gene: TRBV28; d_gene: TRBD1; CDR3aa: CASSQYAFRDRETYEKYF; CDR3nt: TGTGCCAGCAGCCAATATGCCTTCCGGGACAGGGAAACCTACGAGAAGTACTTC
abundance: many; j_gene: TRBJ2-7; v_gene: TRBV6-1; d_gene: TRBD2; CDR3aa: CASRPPGLAVDEQYF; CDR3nt: TGTGCCAGCAGACCACCGGGACTAGCCGTGGACGAGCAGTACTTC
abundance: -; j_gene: TRBJ1-1; v_gene: TRBV14; d_gene: -; CDR3aa: CASSQVGANEAFF; CDR3nt: TGTGCCAGCAGCCAAGTCGGCGCGAACGAAGCTTTCTTT
abundance: -; j_gene: TRBJ2-7; v_gene: TRBV6-5; d_gene: TRBD1; CDR3aa: CASSYSWGQGAFDEQYF; CDR3nt: TGTGCCAGCAGTTACTCGTGGGGACAGGGCGCTTTCGACGAGCAGTACTTC
abundance: few; j_gene: TRBJ2-7; v_gene: TRBV7-9; d_gene: TRBD1; CDR3aa: CASSRTGGPTRYEQYF; CDR3nt: TGTGCCAGCAGCAGGACAGGGGGCCCTACAAGATACGAGCAGTACTTC
abundance: -; j_gene: TRBJ2-7; v_gene: TRBV20-1; d_gene: -; CDR3aa: CSARDLVSYEQYF; CDR3nt: TGCAGTGCTAGAGACCTAGTCTCCTACGAGCAGTACTTC
abundance: few; j_gene: TRBJ1-5; v_gene: TRBV7-6; d_gene: -; CDR3aa: CASSSVGVRDNQPQHF; CDR3nt: TGTGCCAGCAGCTCAGTTGGAGTCAGAGATAATCAGCCCCAGCATTTT
abundance: few; j_gene: TRBJ1-6; v_gene: TRBV20-1; d_gene: -; CDR3aa: CSAAPYDKETDYNSPLHF; CDR3nt: TGCAGTGCTGCCCCGTATGATAAGGAGACAGATTATAATTCACCCCTCCACTTT
abundance: few; j_gene: TRBJ2-2; v_gene: TRBV6-2/TRBV6-3; d_gene: TRBD2; CDR3aa: CASSYLSLAGVRTGELFF; CDR3nt: TGTGCCAGCAGTTACCTTTCACTAGCGGGAGTAAGGACCGGGGAGCTGTTTTTT
abundance: once; j_gene: TRBJ1-1; v_gene: TRBV20-1; d_gene: -; CDR3aa: CSASGVMSEAFF; CDR3nt: TGCAGTGCCAGTGGGGTAATGTCTGAAGCTTTCTTT
abundance: few; j_gene: TRBJ1-1; v_gene: TRBV5-1; d_gene: -; CDR3aa: CASSLGQPNTEAFF; CDR3nt: TGCGCCAGCAGCTTGGGACAGCCCAACACTGAAGCTTTCTTT
abundance: few; j_gene: TRBJ2-3; v_gene: TRBV7-9; d_gene: TRBD2; CDR3aa: CASSREASTDTQYF; CDR3nt: TGTGCCAGCAGCCGGGAGGCTAGCACAGATACGCAGTATTTT
abundance: -; j_gene: TRBJ1-2; v_gene: TRBV18; d_gene: TRBD1; CDR3aa: CASSPNRGHGYTF; CDR3nt: TGTGCCAGCTCACCAAACAGGGGCCATGGCTACACCTTC
abundance: -; j_gene: TRBJ2-1; v_gene: TRBV7-9; d_gene: TRBD1; CDR3aa: CASSSGTGDNEQFF; CDR3nt: TGTGCCAGCAGCTCCGGGACAGGGGACAATGAGCAGTTCTTC
abundance: many; j_gene: TRBJ1-1; v_gene: TRBV14; d_gene: -; CDR3aa: CASSPEFTEAFF; CDR3nt: TGTGCCAGCAGCCCAGAATTCACTGAAGCTTTCTTT
abundance: -; j_gene: TRBJ2-1; v_gene: TRBV7-2; d_gene: -; CDR3aa: CASSFRVTETKYF; CDR3nt: TGTGCCAGCAGCTTCCGGGTAACGGAGACCAAGTACTTC
abundance: -; j_gene: TRBJ2-1; v_gene: TRBV20-1; d_gene: -; CDR3aa: CSGSFRTYNEQFF; CDR3nt: TGCAGTGGCTCCTTCCGCACCTACAATGAGCAGTTCTTC
abundance: many; j_gene: TRBJ1-5; v_gene: TRBV27; d_gene: TRBD1; CDR3aa: CASSLSTGVQPQHF; CDR3nt: TGTGCCAGCAGTTTATCGACAGGGGTTCAGCCCCAGCATTTT
abundance: -; j_gene: TRBJ1-2; v_gene: TRBV19; d_gene: -; CDR3aa: CASSIRRPRGYTF; CDR3nt: TGTGCCAGTAGTATAAGGCGGCCTCGCGGCTACACCTTC
abundance: -; j_gene: TRBJ1-1; v_gene: TRBV11-2; d_gene: -; CDR3aa: CASRLTGTDRTGTEAFF; CDR3nt: TGTGCCAGCAGGCTAACGGGGACCGATAGGACGGGCACTGAAGCTTTCTTT
abundance: -; j_gene: TRBJ1-4; v_gene: TRBV12-3/TRBV12-4; d_gene: -; CDR3aa: CASTGDSNEKLFF; CDR3nt: TGTGCCAGCACTGGAGACTCAAATGAAAAACTGTTTTTT
abundance: -; j_gene: TRBJ2-3; v_gene: TRBV6-1; d_gene: -; CDR3aa: CAIRLDRATDTQYF; CDR3nt: TGTGCCATCAGACTAGATAGGGCCACAGATACGCAGTATTTT